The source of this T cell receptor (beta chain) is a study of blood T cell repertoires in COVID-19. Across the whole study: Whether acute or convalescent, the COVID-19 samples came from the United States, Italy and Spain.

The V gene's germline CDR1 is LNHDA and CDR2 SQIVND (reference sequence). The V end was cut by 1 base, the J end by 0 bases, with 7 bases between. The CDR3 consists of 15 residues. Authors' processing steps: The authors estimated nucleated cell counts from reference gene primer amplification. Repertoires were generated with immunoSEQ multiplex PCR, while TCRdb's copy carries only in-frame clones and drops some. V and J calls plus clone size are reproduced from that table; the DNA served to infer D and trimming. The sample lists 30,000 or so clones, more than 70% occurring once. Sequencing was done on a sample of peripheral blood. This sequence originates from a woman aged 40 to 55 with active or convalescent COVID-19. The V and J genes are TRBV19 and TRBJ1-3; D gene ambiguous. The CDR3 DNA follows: TGTGCCAGTAGTATAGGTACGAGCTCTGGAAACACCATATATTTT. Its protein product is CASSIGTSSGNTIYF.